This T cell receptor beta chain stems from a study of blood T cell repertoires in COVID-19. About the research overall: From the United States, Italy and Spain came samples of acute and convalescent COVID-19. Nucleic acid was either cDNA or gDNA, and it came from T cells, B-cell-depleted T cells, or PBMCs.

In the study's own analysis: Estimation of nucleated cell counts was performed using reference gene primer amplification. TCRdb's table, derived via immunoSEQ multiplex PCR, lists solely in-frame clones and lacks some. V and J calls and clone size are copied from that table; D and trimming were computed from the DNA. This table holds 85,000 to 100,000 clones, 65% to 90% found once. The sequence was obtained from a man between 60 and 75 years old with acute or convalescent COVID-19. What was sequenced was peripheral blood.

The CDR3 nucleotides read TGTGCCAGCAGCGCCGGGACTAGCGGGGGGGCGACCGGGGAGCTGTTTTTT. Its translation: CASSAGTSGGATGELFF. The chain is built from TRBV5-4 and TRBJ2-2, with 16 bases aligning to TRBD2. The CDR3 is made up of 17 amino acids. CDR1 and CDR2 (germline): SGHNT, YYREEE (reference sequence). V gave up 4 bases and J gave up 5 bases; unmatched junction bases: 5.